Listed here are 9 T cell receptor beta chains from one sample, sequenced in a study of cytomegalovirus exposure and HLA in healthy donors. PCR was performed using 60 Vbeta and 13 Jbeta primers. Data came from immunoSEQ multiplex PCR; TCRdb stores just in-frame clones and leaves some out. This sample yields some 90,000 clones, of which over 60% are seen a single time; 2.5% to 3.5% belongs to the top ten. What was sequenced was PBMCs. These receptors all come from a middle-aged man in good health and CMV-seronegative.

The rearrangement joins TRBV6-6 to TRBJ1-1, with 7 bases fitting TRBD1. The germline CDR1 and CDR2 sequences are MNHNY and SVGAGI (reference sequence). V gave up 7 bases and J gave up 1 base; unmatched junction bases: 3. The CDR3 extends over 13 amino acids. The CDR3 DNA reads as TGTGCCAGCACTACAGGGGCGAACACTGAAGCTTTCTTT. This translates into CASTTGANTEAFF.

The chain recombines TRBV18 with TRBJ2-5; TRBD2 aligns across 13 bases. Germline V gene sequence: CDR1 KGHSH, CDR2 LQKENI. CDR3 length: 15 amino acids. V shed 6 bases and J 5 bases; nucleotides not matched to a gene: 6. The CDR3: CASSPGTSGAETQYF. The CDR3 DNA reads TGTGCCAGCTCGCCCGGGACTAGCGGGGCTGAGACCCAGTACTTC.

This rearrangement joins TRBV2 to TRBJ2-5, with TRBD2 identical over 9 bases. CDR1 SNHLY and CDR2 FYNNEI come from the germline V gene. CDR3 length: 13 amino acids. The V segment lost 10 bases and the J segment 5 bases; nucleotides outside the gene matches: 8. The CDR3 loop reads CATPGLASETQYF. The CDR3 bases are TGTGCCACCCCGGGACTAGCCTCCGAGACCCAGTACTTC.

V usage is TRBV9 and J usage is TRBJ1-1; 12 bases map to TRBD1. Germline CDR1 SGDLS, CDR2 YYNGEE. V shed 8 bases, J shed 3 bases, and the junction held 11 bases outside the gene matches. The CDR3 consists of 16 residues. The CDR3 DNA reads as TGTGCCAGTCAAACCGGGACAGGGGGCGCTTACACTGAAGCTTTCTTT. The encoded protein is CASQTGTGGAYTEAFF.

This chain connects TRBV5-6 to TRBJ2-7; D gene uncertain. The CDR3 covers 15 residues. Trimming took 4 bases from V and 3 from J, leaving 17 bases between them. Germline V gene lookup returns CDR1 SGHDT and CDR2 YYEEEE. This chain's CDR3 is CASSRGALLFYEQYF. CDR3 DNA sequence: TGTGCCAGCAGCCGCGGCGCCCTCCTATTCTACGAGCAGTACTTC.

The chain joins TRBV7-9 to TRBJ1-6, with D perhaps matching TRBD1 (6 bases). CDR3 size: 13 residues. Trimming removed 1 base at V and 8 bases at J, with 6 bases between. Per germline, CDR1 SEHNR and CDR2 FQNEAQ (reference sequence). CDR3 sequence (DNA): TGTGCCAGCAGCTTAGAGGGGGATTCACCCCTCCACTTT. Residues: CASSLEGDSPLHF.

V is TRBV7-3 and J is TRBJ2-1; tentatively, D is TRBD2 (6 bases). The CDR3 totals 16 residues. The V gene lost 2 bases and the J gene lost 9 bases, with 20 bases spanning the gap. The germline gives CDR1 SGHTA, CDR2 FQGTGA. Here the CDR3 DNA reads TGTGCCAGCAGCTTACCCCTGCAGCGGGCGTACCTTGAGCAGTTCTTC. This translates into CASSLPLQRAYLEQFF.

The chain uses TRBV6-1 and TRBJ2-1; tentatively, D is TRBD2 (6 bases). This CDR3 region has 12 residues. Per the germline V gene, CDR1 is MNHNS and CDR2 is SASEGT. V lost 1 base, J lost 14 bases, and 12 bases lay in between. The CDR3 DNA follows: TGTGCCAGCAGTGAAGATTGGGGGGAAGAGTTCTTC. Encoded protein: CASSEDWGEEFF.

The rearrangement links TRBV7-3 to TRBJ2-3; D is possibly TRBD2 (7 bases). CDR3 length: 17 amino acids. Looked up from germline, CDR1 is SGHTA and CDR2 is FQGTGA. V was trimmed by 8 bases and J by 2 bases, leaving 23 bases between them. CDR3 coding DNA: TGTGCCAGCCGTACAAATCCAAGGGGGGGGCTCACAGATACGCAGTATTTT. Protein sequence: CASRTNPRGGLTDTQYF. Combining the CDR3 with reference TRBV7-3 and TRBJ2-3 gives the whole variable domain GAGVSQTPSNKVTEKGKYVELRCDPISGHTALYWYRQSLGQGPEFLIYFQGTGAADDSGLPNDRFFAVRPEGSVSTLKIQRTERGDSAVYLCASRTNPRGGLTDTQYFGPGTRLTVL.